This T cell receptor (beta chain) originates from a study of cytomegalovirus exposure and HLA in healthy donors. Per the germline V gene, CDR1 is SGHTA and CDR2 is FQGTGA. CDR3 length: 15 residues. V trimming: 2 bases; J trimming: 3 bases; junction bases outside the gene matches: 4. PCR employed 60 Vbeta and 13 Jbeta primers. The protocol was immunoSEQ multiplex PCR, while the TCRdb copy is restricted to in-frame clones and leaves out a portion. The sample has around 170,000 clones; roughly 87% are singletons. This clone was picked up one time. Sequenced sample: PBMCs. The gene calls are TRBV7-3 and TRBJ2-1; 7 bases are a match to TRBD2. This receptor was identified in a man aged 35 to 55 in good health and CMV-seronegative. The CDR3 DNA is TGTGCCAGCAGCTTACCGGGAGGCCGCTACAATGAGCAGTTCTTC. The encoded protein is CASSLPGGRYNEQFF.